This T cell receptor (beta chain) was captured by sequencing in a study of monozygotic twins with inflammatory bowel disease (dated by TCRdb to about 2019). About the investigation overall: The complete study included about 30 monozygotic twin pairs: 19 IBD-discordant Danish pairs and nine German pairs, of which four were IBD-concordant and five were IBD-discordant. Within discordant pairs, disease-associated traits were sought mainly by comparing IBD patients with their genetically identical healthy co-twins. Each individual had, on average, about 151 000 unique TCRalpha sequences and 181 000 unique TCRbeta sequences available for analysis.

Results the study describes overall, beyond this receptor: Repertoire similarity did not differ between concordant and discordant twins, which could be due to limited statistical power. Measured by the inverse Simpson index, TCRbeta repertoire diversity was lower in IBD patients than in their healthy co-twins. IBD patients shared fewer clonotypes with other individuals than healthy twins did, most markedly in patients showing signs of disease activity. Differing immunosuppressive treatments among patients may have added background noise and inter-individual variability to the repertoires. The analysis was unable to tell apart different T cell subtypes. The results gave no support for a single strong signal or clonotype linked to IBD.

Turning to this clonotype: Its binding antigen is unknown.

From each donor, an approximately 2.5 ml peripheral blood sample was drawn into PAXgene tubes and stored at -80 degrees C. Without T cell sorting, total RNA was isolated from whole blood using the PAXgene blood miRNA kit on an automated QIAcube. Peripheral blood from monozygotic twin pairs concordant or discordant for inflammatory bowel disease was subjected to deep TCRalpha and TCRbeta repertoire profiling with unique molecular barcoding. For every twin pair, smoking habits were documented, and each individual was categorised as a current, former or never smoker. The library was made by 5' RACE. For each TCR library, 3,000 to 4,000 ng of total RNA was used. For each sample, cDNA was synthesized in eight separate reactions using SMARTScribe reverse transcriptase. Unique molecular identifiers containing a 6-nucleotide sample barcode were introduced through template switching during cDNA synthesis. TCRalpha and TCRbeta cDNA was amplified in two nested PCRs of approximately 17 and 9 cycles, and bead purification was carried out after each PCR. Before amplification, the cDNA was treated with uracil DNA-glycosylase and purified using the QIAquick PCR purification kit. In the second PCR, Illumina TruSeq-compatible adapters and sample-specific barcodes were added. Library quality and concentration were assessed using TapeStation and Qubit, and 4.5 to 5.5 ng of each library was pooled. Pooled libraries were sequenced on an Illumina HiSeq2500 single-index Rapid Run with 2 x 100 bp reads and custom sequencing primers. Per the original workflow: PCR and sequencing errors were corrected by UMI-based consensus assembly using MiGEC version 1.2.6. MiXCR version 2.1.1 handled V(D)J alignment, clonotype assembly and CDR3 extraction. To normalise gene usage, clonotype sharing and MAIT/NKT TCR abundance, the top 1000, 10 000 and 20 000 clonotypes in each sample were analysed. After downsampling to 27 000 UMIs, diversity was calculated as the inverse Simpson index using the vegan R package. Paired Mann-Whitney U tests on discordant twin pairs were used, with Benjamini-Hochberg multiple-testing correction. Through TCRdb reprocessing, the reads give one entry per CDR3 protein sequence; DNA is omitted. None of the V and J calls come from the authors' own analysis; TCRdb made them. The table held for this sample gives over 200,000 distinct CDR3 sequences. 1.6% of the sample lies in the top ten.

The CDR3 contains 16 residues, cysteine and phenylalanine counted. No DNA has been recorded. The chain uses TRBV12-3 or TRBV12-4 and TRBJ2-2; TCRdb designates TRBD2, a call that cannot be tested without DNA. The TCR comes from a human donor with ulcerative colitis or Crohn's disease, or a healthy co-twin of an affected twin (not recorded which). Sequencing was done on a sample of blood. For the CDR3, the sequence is CASSPLAGINTGELFF.